Listed here are 18 T cell receptor beta chains from one sample, sequenced in a study of blood T cells in healthy people across ages. With a J-beta primer mix and a sample-barcoded 5' primer, a second PCR ran about 6 to 11 cycles. Using its own MiXCR run on the 5' RACE reads, TCRdb lists one record per CDR3 protein. The sample consists of 1.4 million to 1.5 million distinct CDR3 sequences, 42% of them appearing once. Sequencing was done on a sample of blood. These receptors were obtained from a woman younger than 30 in good health.

This clonotype was observed a handful of times. J is TRBJ2-1 and V is TRBV27; D unresolved. V shed 5 bases and J shed 1 base, with 6 bases lying between them. The V gene's germline CDR1 is MNHEY and CDR2 SMNVEV (reference sequence). This CDR3 comprises 13 residues. The CDR3 protein is CASSHGSYNEQFF. Written as DNA, the CDR3 is TGTGCCAGCAGTCATGGTTCCTACAATGAGCAGTTCTTC.

The chain combines TRBV15 with TRBJ2-1; the D gene is possibly TRBD1 (5 bases). The CDR3 is 16 residues long. V lost 0 bases and J lost 5, with 14 bases in between. Germline-derived CDR1 and CDR2 are LNHNV and YYDKDF (reference sequence). The CDR3 bases are TGTGCCACCAGCAGAGATTGTGGCAGGGCCAACAATGAGCAGTTCTTC. This sequence encodes CATSRDCGRANNEQFF.

This clonotype was seen a handful of times. The rearrangement links TRBV6-1 to TRBJ2-6; D is uncertain. There are 17 residues in the CDR3. V lost 0 bases to trimming and J lost 2 bases, with 11 bases between them. Germline CDR1 reads MNHNS; CDR2 reads SASEGT. DNA of the CDR3: TGTGCCAGCAGTGAAGCTCCGCTAGGCCCTGGGGCCAACGTCCTGACTTTC. Protein sequence: CASSEAPLGPGANVLTF.

This clonotype was counted a few times. This chain joins TRBV10-1 and TRBJ2-7; no clear D. Looked up from germline, CDR1 is WNHNN and CDR2 is SYGVQD (reference sequence). The CDR3 has 12 amino acids. V was clipped by 7 bases and J by 5 bases, with 12 bases between them. The CDR3 sequence: CASKKKGHEQYF. DNA of the CDR3: TGCGCCAGCAAAAAAAAGGGTCACGAGCAGTACTTC.

In regard to this clonotype: This clone may be a read error of a much larger clone one base away. The rearrangement joins TRBV7-8 to TRBJ2-7; no reliable D call. Germline CDR1 and CDR2: SGHVS and FQNEAQ. This CDR3 is built from 12 residues. V lost 10 bases to trimming and J lost 7 bases, with 17 bases between them. In DNA, the CDR3 is TGTGCCACCGGCGCTCAGCGCAGGGAGCAGTACTTC. Protein product: CATGAQRREQYF.

The V gene is TRBV10-3, the J gene TRBJ2-3; 9 nucleotides line up with TRBD2. Germline lookup yields CDR1 ENHRY and CDR2 SYGVKD. This CDR3 region has 15 residues. V lost 2 bases, J lost 4 bases, and 4 bases stayed unmatched. The CDR3 DNA is TGTGCCATCAGTGAGAGAGCGGGGGGATCAGATACGCAGTATTTT. This translates into CAISERAGGSDTQYF.

The V call is TRBV7-2, the J call TRBJ1-2; 7 bases match TRBD1. The CDR3 runs 19 residues. Trimming removed 5 bases from V and 4 bases from J; junction bases left unmatched: 22. Germline CDR1 reads SGHTA; CDR2 reads FQGNSA. Here the CDR3 reads CASSQRDSGFARGIYGYTF. The CDR3 bases are TGTGCCAGCAGCCAAAGGGACAGTGGATTTGCACGGGGGATCTATGGCTACACCTTC. The full variable domain, its missing parts supplied by reference TRBV7-2 and TRBJ1-2, is GAGVSQSPSNKVTEKGKDVELRCDPISGHTALYWYRQSLGQGLEFLIYFQGNSAPDKSGLPSDRFSAERTGGSVSTLTIQRTQQEDSAVYLCASSQRDSGFARGIYGYTFGSGTRLTVV.

The chain uses TRBV7-2 and TRBJ2-5; D call uncertain. TRBJ2-7 explains the end of the DNA better; the J call may be wrong. Germline V lookup: CDR1 SGHTA, CDR2 FQGNSA. The CDR3 consists of 14 residues. The CDR3 region has the DNA TGTGCCAGCAGCTTAGACGTGGGTGGTCTCGAGCAGTACTTC. Its translation is CASSLDVGGLEQYF.

The gene calls are TRBV12-3 or TRBV12-4 and TRBJ1-1; D uncertain. V lost 3 bases to trimming and J lost 2 bases, with 10 bases between them. The CDR3 length is 14 residues. This CDR3 is CASSLGPINTEAFF. CDR3 coding DNA: TGTGCCAGCAGTTTGGGTCCAATCAACACTGAAGCTTTCTTT.

This chain joins TRBV20-1 and TRBJ1-1; D is ambiguous. V shed 3 bases and J shed 1 base, with 6 bases lying between them. The germline V gene encodes CDR1 DFQATT and CDR2 SNEGSKA (reference sequence). The CDR3 is 12 residues long. In DNA form, the CDR3 reads TGCAGTGCTAGTTACCCGAACACTGAAGCTTTCTTT. The encoded protein is CSASYPNTEAFF.

The chain joins TRBV24-1 to TRBJ1-2; D is uncertain. Germline V gives CDR1 KGHDR, CDR2 SFDVKD. V was cut by 5 bases and J by 3 bases, with 9 bases left in between. The CDR3 has 13 residues. Here the CDR3 reads CATSARADYGYTF. DNA of the CDR3: TGTGCCACCAGTGCAAGGGCCGACTATGGCTACACCTTC.

Only one count was recorded for this clonotype. V usage is TRBV5-1 and J usage is TRBJ1-2; maybe TRBD1 (6 bases). The ends were cut back, 4 bases at V and 4 bases at J, with 14 bases in the middle. This CDR3 spans 14 amino acids. The germline gives CDR1 SGHRS, CDR2 YFSETQ. The CDR3 loop reads CASSPAAGAYGYTF. CDR3 nucleotide sequence: TGCGCCAGCAGCCCGGCCGCAGGGGCCTATGGCTACACCTTC.

The chain recombines TRBV14 with TRBJ2-1, with 8 bases identical to TRBD2. The DNA end is a closer match to TRBJ2-7, so the J assignment may be wrong. The CDR3 contains 14 residues. Germline CDR1 and CDR2: SGHDN and FVKESK. CDR3 DNA: TGTGCCAGCAGCCACGGACTAGCAAGGAATGAGCAGTACTTC. Protein sequence: CASSHGLARNEQYF.

This clonotype was counted only a few times. This rearrangement joins TRBV25-1 to TRBJ1-6; possible D gene TRBD1, 6 bases. CDR3 length: 15 residues. Between the trimmed V and J ends, which lost 6 bases and 7 bases, there was a span of 16 bases. Germline V gene data show CDR1 as MGHDK and CDR2 as SYGVNS. The CDR3 region is CASRSGGRYNSPLHF. The CDR3 bases are TGTGCCAGCAGGAGTGGGGGGCGCTACAATTCACCCCTCCACTTT. Together with reference TRBV25-1 and TRBJ1-6, the CDR3 gives the full variable domain: EADIYQTPRYLVIGTGKKITLECSQTMGHDKMYWYQQDPGMELHLIHYSYGVNSTEKGDLSSESTVSRIRTEHFPLTLESARPSHTSQYLCASRSGGRYNSPLHFGNGTRLTVT.

V usage is TRBV6-5 and J usage is TRBJ1-5; 8 nucleotides align to TRBD1. CDR1 and CDR2 from the germline V gene are MNHEY and SVGAGI. The CDR3 is 11 amino acids. V lost 6 bases to trimming and J lost 10 bases; unmatched junction nucleotides: 2. The CDR3 spells CASRGTGPQHF. DNA of the CDR3: TGTGCCAGCAGGGGGACAGGTCCCCAGCATTTT.

V gene TRBV6-6 combines with J gene TRBJ2-5, with 10 nucleotides matching TRBD1. The DNA matches TRBJ2-7 better at its end, which makes the J call doubtful. Looked up from germline, CDR1 is MNHNY and CDR2 is SVGAGI (reference sequence). The CDR3 consists of 18 residues. DNA for the CDR3: TGTGCCAGCAGTCCCCTTTACTGGGGGACAGGGGACCTCTACGAGCAGTACTTC. It translates to CASSPLYWGTGDLYEQYF.

The rearrangement uses TRBV19 and TRBJ2-7; no firm D call. Between the trimmed V and J ends, which lost 9 bases and 2 bases, there was a span of 14 bases. Germline V gene lookup returns CDR1 LNHDA and CDR2 SQIVND (reference sequence). The CDR3 runs to 13 residues. The CDR3 DNA sequence: TGTGCCAGCGGACCGGGCCGAACCTACGAGCAGTACTTC. This encodes CASGPGRTYEQYF. The full variable domain, in which reference TRBV19 and TRBJ2-7 provide the parts outside the CDR3, is DGGITQSPKYLFRKEGQNVTLSCEQNLNHDAMYWYRQDPGQGLRLIYYSQIVNDFQKGDIAEGYSVSREKKESFPLTVTSAQKNPTAFYLCASGPGRTYEQYFGPGTRLTVT.

The V gene is TRBV12-3 or TRBV12-4, the J gene TRBJ2-7; 9 bases map to TRBD1. The junction had 6 bases not matched to a gene; V was cut back by 6 bases and J by 0 bases. The CDR3 has 15 amino acids. The CDR3 DNA follows: TGTGCCAGCAGCCGAGGGACAGGGATCTCCTACGAGCAGTACTTC. It specifies CASSRGTGISYEQYF.